The clone carrying this T cell receptor beta chain occurred a few times. Its specificity is not known. The data stem from a study of identical twins. The CDR3 length is 14 residues. Germline-derived CDR1 and CDR2 are MDHEN and SYDVKM. V gave up 7 bases and J gave up 2 bases; unmatched junction bases: 6. Study-wide points: An excess of low generation probability was shown by twin-shared out-of-frame alpha sequences. It was cross-sectional statistical analysis, not following the same donors, that the conclusions relied on. While abundant cord blood beta clonotypes carried fewer insertions, memory repertoires showed no such pattern. Surplus twin overlap in beta out-of-frame sequences was less pronounced.

From the 5' RACE reads, TCRdb called clonotypes with MiXCR, one entry per CDR3 protein. This table has about 340,000 distinct CDR3 sequences, roughly 12% appearing once. This sample was also put to use in a study of yellow fever vaccine responses in identical twins.

This chain joins TRBV28 and TRBJ2-5; 8 bases agree with TRBD2. The specimen was CD8+ T cells sorted from blood. The source of this sequence is a woman aged 18-29 years in good health. Here the CDR3 DNA reads TGTGCCAGCACAGGACTAGCCATTCAAGAGACCCAGTACTTC. Protein sequence: CASTGLAIQETQYF.